These 5 T cell receptor beta chains share one sample of origin, sequenced in a study of human T cells and chemical hapten exposure. MiXCR, applied by TCRdb to the RACE reads, yields one record per CDR3 protein. The data hold nearly 55,000 distinct CDR3 sequences, with about a tenth observed a single time. Noted time point: patch test 2, 6 weeks after DPC sensitization. The treatment denotes: therapeutic diphenylcyclopropenone sensitization with weekly scalp DPC. The source material was whole blood, sampled in connection with sensitization to the hapten diphenylcyclopropenone (DPC). The receptors here all came from a woman aged 50 to 60 with alopecia areata. Some clones in this sample may be carry-over from other donors' samples.

This clonotype occurred many times. J is TRBJ1-4 and V is TRBV19; D might be TRBD1 (6 bases). V lost 5 bases and J 1 base, leaving 14 bases between the germline ends. The V gene's germline CDR1 is LNHDA and CDR2 SQIVND (reference sequence). CDR3 length: 16 residues. The CDR3 nucleotides read TGTGCCAGTAGTCGGCGACAGGCCCGAACTAATGAAAAACTGTTTTTT. Its translation: CASSRRQARTNEKLFF.

This clonotype was observed a handful of times. V gene TRBV18 combines with J gene TRBJ2-7, with D perhaps matching TRBD1 (5 bases). This CDR3 comprises 15 residues. Germline V gives CDR1 KGHSH, CDR2 LQKENI. Trimming stripped 2 bases from V and 2 bases from J, with 13 bases between. CDR3 in amino acids: CASSPDIPGPYEQYF. In DNA form, the CDR3 reads TGTGCCAGCTCACCAGATATTCCAGGGCCCTACGAGCAGTACTTC.

This chain's CDR3 is CASWSSGFHEQFF. In nucleotides, the CDR3 is TGTGCCAGCTGGTCTAGCGGGTTCCATGAGCAGTTCTTC. The chain couples TRBV12-3 or TRBV12-4 to TRBJ2-1, with 8 bases fitting TRBD2. With 8 bases clipped from V and 8 bases from J, the junction kept 8 bases outside the gene matches. The CDR3 has 13 residues.

This clonotype turned up a few times. CDR3 protein: CAISDQSSYEQYF. CDR3 DNA sequence: TGTGCCATCAGTGATCAGAGCTCCTACGAGCAGTACTTC. This chain connects TRBV10-3 to TRBJ2-7; D unresolved. Germline V gives CDR1 ENHRY, CDR2 SYGVKD. Trimming took off 3 bases at V and 0 bases at J, with 6 bases between the two ends. This CDR3 has 13 amino acids.

V usage is TRBV7-9 and J usage is TRBJ1-2; D unclear. Trimming removed 1 base from V and 8 bases from J, with 11 bases in between. Germline CDR1 reads SEHNR; CDR2 reads FQNEAQ (reference sequence). This CDR3 is built from 13 residues. The CDR3 reads CASSLGPDTGYTF. CDR3 DNA sequence: TGTGCCAGCAGCTTAGGTCCAGATACGGGCTACACCTTC.